Described below is a single TCR beta chain sequence and its context. Its antigen has not been determined. No qualities accompany the bases; no much larger clone lies one base away. These data are taken from a study of blood T cell repertoires in COVID-19 (TCRdb year 2020). Regarding the complete study: Samples covering the acute and convalescent phases of COVID-19 were provided by collaborators in the United States, Italy and Spain. The sample metadata nearly always contained a de-identified subject ID, COVID-19 status, age in years and sex. The dataset comprised deeply sampled blood TCRbeta repertoires from subjects exposed to, actively infected with, or recovered from COVID-19. Where available, HLA class I and class II types were taken from metadata supplied by the sample provider and were not determined by assay-based typing. A freely available public database, intended as a resource for researchers studying the immune response to SARS-CoV-2, is where the repertoires were released. The material from the prospective study consisted of cDNA or gDNA derived from T cells, B-cell-depleted T cells, or PBMCs. The samples were drawn from two sources: the first 160 participants of the ongoing ImmuneRACE study, and fewer than 1,500 subjects contributed by 6 global collaborators.

Deletion took 2 bases off V and 4 bases off J, with a span of 10 bases between the germline ends. The CDR1 and CDR2 encoded by the germline V gene are SGHDT and YYEEEE. The CDR3 numbers 13 residues from cysteine through phenylalanine. The sequence is cut down to CDR3 DNA, 39 bases in frame from base 1. TCRbeta CDR3 regions were amplified from genomic DNA by means of the immunoSEQ Assay, a bias-controlled multiplex PCR. From the authors' description of their analysis: The number of nucleated cells in each sample was estimated from the amplification of reference gene primers within the assay. Sequence reads were collapsed and filtered to measure the absolute abundance of every unique TCRbeta CDR3 rearrangement. For each sample, productive Simpson clonality was calculated as the square root of Simpson's diversity index across productive rearrangements. Held by TCRdb, this immuneACCESS table contains in-frame sequences only and omits some clones. Under half of the omission traces to an unresolved V gene where checked; the cause of the rest is unknown. The V and J calls and clone size were taken over from that table, and D and trimming were inferred from the DNA. A total of roughly 220,000 clones appear in this sample, 65% to 90% of them only once. The biggest ten clones account for about 1.5% of the sample.

Paper-wide results and their limitations: Clinical and demographic metadata were provided uncurated, with the amount varying by source and participant.

Another Seattle source contributed samples from volunteer blood donors who had recovered from COVID-19. Whole blood was collected in K2EDTA tubes by collaborating institutions according to the institutions' own protocols. For TCRbeta analysis, collaborators shipped samples as frozen whole blood, isolated PBMCs, or DNA extracted from either of those sample types. Specimen: peripheral blood. The chain employs TRBV5-6 and TRBJ2-7; perhaps TRBD2 is the D gene, with 6 bases matching. The sequence was collected from a woman aged 40-49 years who had recovered from COVID-19. The CDR3 region has the sequence CASSLGGVYEQYF. The DNA reads TGTGCCAGCAGCTTAGGAGGGGTATACGAGCAGTACTTC.